The 29 T cell receptor beta chains listed next were all sequenced from one sample in a study of Graves' ophthalmopathy and Graves' hyperthyroidism. Scientists amplified the TCR beta CDR3 regions from RNA transcripts. HTBI primers primed a first-round RT-PCR, and a second-round multiplex PCR followed. A single record per CDR3 protein comes from TCRdb applying MiXCR to the multiplex PCR reads. The repertoire holds 350,000 to 450,000 distinct CDR3 sequences, with over 20% as singletons. Input material: peripheral blood. Every receptor here comes from a woman between 18 and 29 years old with stable Graves' hyperthyroidism.

This rearrangement joins TRBV6-5 to TRBJ1-2; possibly TRBD1 for D (6 bases). This CDR3 comprises 16 residues. Per the germline V gene, CDR1 is MNHEY and CDR2 is SVGAGI. V was cut by 4 bases and J by 5 bases, with 20 bases left in between. CDR3 nucleotides: TGTGCCAGCAGTTCCGGAGGGGCCAGGGGAGGGTATGGCTACACCTTC. Translation: CASSSGGARGGYGYTF.

This clonotype was counted many times. DNA of the CDR3: TGTGCCAGCAGTTACAGGGTCGGGGCTGAAGCTTTCTTT. This translates into CASSYRVGAEAFF. The chain is built from TRBV12-3 or TRBV12-4 and TRBJ1-1, with D possibly TRBD1 on 6 matching bases. The CDR3 totals 13 residues. The V and J ends lost 4 bases and 6 bases respectively, with 12 bases between them.

The V and J genes are TRBV5-1 and TRBJ2-7; D uncertain. The CDR3 loop spans 12 amino acids. The V and J ends lost 0 bases and 6 bases respectively, with 7 bases between them. Germline V gene lookup returns CDR1 SGHRS and CDR2 YFSETQ. DNA for the CDR3: TGCGCCAGCAGCTTGGAATCAGGCGAGCAGTACTTC. Translation: CASSLESGEQYF.

The chain employs TRBV20-1 and TRBJ1-5, with 8 bases that match TRBD1. Germline-derived CDR1 and CDR2 are DFQATT and SNEGSKA (reference sequence). V dropped 5 bases and J dropped 4; count of bases not matched to a gene: 7. This CDR3 spans 14 amino acids. CDR3 coding DNA: TGCAGTGCTCCAGACAGGGGCAAAAATCAGCCCCAGCATTTT. Its translation is CSAPDRGKNQPQHF.

This clonotype came up many times. This rearrangement joins TRBV29-1 to TRBJ2-7; the match to TRBD1 covers 8 bases. The V gene end was trimmed by 6 bases and the J gene end by 5 bases; junction bases not matched to a gene: 3. Germline values: CDR1 SQVTM, CDR2 ANQGSEA. The CDR3 has 11 amino acids. The DNA for the CDR3 is TGCAGCGTCAACAGGGGGAACGAGCAGTACTTC. Residues: CSVNRGNEQYF.

This CDR3 reads CASSEWESRDYGYTF. The CDR3 DNA reads as TGTGCCAGCAGTGAGTGGGAAAGTCGGGACTATGGCTACACCTTC. The rearrangement joins TRBV6-1 to TRBJ1-2; D gene ambiguous. Trimming shortened V by 3 bases and J by 3 bases, and 14 bases separated the two germline ends. Germline loops: CDR1 MNHNS, CDR2 SASEGT. The CDR3 runs to 15 residues.

The chain couples TRBV2 to TRBJ2-5, with TRBD1 identical over 11 bases. V was pared by 8 bases and J by 5 bases, with 7 bases of the junction left unmatched. The CDR3 covers 14 residues. CDR1 and CDR2 (germline): SNHLY, FYNNEI. CDR3 nucleotides: TGTGCCAGCCCGGGACAGGGGGTTCGGGAGACCCAGTACTTC. Translating gives CASPGQGVRETQYF.

This clonotype was found a few times. V gene TRBV3-1 combines with J gene TRBJ1-1, with D possibly matching TRBD1 (5 bases). The V gene's germline CDR1 is LGHDT and CDR2 YNNKEL (reference sequence). This CDR3 is built from 15 residues. Trimming cost V 5 bases and J 3 bases, with 16 bases left between them. This chain's CDR3 is CASSSSQGSYTEAFF. The CDR3 DNA is TGTGCCAGCAGCTCATCCCAGGGATCGTACACTGAAGCTTTCTTT.

Many counts were recorded for this clonotype. V is TRBV5-1 and J is TRBJ2-7; TRBD2 might be the D (6 bases). V lost 0 bases and J lost 5, with 15 bases in between. The CDR3 loop spans 15 amino acids. Germline CDR1 is SGHRS and CDR2 is YFSETQ. CDR3 sequence (DNA): TGCGCCAGCAGCTTGGTGACGGGAGTGTCCAACGAGCAGTACTTC. It yields the protein CASSLVTGVSNEQYF.

This clonotype was counted ten times or more. The chain couples TRBV7-2 to TRBJ1-1; D remains unclear. V was clipped by 0 bases and J by 5 bases, with 10 bases between them. The CDR3 extends over 14 amino acids. Germline V gene sequence: CDR1 SGHTA, CDR2 FQGNSA. The chain's CDR3 is CASSLARGVTEAFF. CDR3 sequence (DNA): TGTGCCAGCAGCTTAGCGCGTGGTGTGACTGAAGCTTTCTTT.

This clonotype was seen ten or more times. The J gene is TRBJ1-1, the V gene TRBV10-3; D may be TRBD1 (5 bases). The ends were cut back, 5 bases at V and 0 bases at J, with 13 bases in the middle. Germline assignment: CDR1 ENHRY and CDR2 SYGVKD. CDR3 length equals 15 residues. The CDR3 nucleotides read TGTGCCATCAGTCTTACGAGGGGTGTGAACACTGAAGCTTTCTTT. Translating it yields CAISLTRGVNTEAFF.

This clonotype showed up just a few times. The CDR3 ends on some other residue instead of the conserved phenylalanine or tryptophan, so this is likely a read error. This chain uses TRBV6-1 with TRBJ1-3, with TRBD1 as a possible D gene (5 bases). CDR3 size: 14 residues. Germline assignment: CDR1 MNHNS and CDR2 SASEGT. Trimming stripped 7 bases from V and 3 bases from J, with 13 bases between. For the CDR3, the DNA is TGTGCCAGCAACCCGGGAGGGGATGGAAACACCATATATCTT. It translates to CASNPGGDGNTIYL.

This clonotype came up many times. V is TRBV2 and J is TRBJ1-1; D not certain. This CDR3 has 13 amino acids. Germline V CDR1 and CDR2: SNHLY, FYNNEI. The V and J ends lost 4 bases and 4 bases respectively, with 10 bases between them. CDR3 sequence: CASSAGFGTEAFF. The CDR3 bases are TGTGCCAGCAGTGCGGGGTTCGGCACTGAAGCTTTCTTT.

This clonotype came up once. It may be a read error: a sequence one base away is much more abundant. The missing conserved phenylalanine or tryptophan at the end of this CDR3 makes a read error likely. This chain joins TRBV13 and TRBJ2-7, with D unclear. Germline CDR1 PRHDT, CDR2 FYEKMQ (reference sequence). Trimming pared 2 bases from V and 7 bases from J, leaving 9 bases between. The length of the CDR3 is 12 residues. CDR3 region: CASSLIGAEQYY. The CDR3 DNA reads TGTGCCAGCAGCTTAATAGGAGCGGAGCAGTACTAC.

This clonotype was detected ten times or more. This chain uses TRBV20-1 with TRBJ2-7, with 10 bases fitting TRBD2. J was trimmed by 9 bases and V by 1 base; bases with no gene match: 6. The CDR3 runs 13 residues. Germline lookup yields CDR1 DFQATT and CDR2 SNEGSKA (reference sequence). Here the CDR3 reads CSARASGRARQYF. CDR3 coding DNA: TGCAGTGCTAGAGCTAGCGGGAGAGCAAGGCAGTACTTC.

This clonotype was detected many times. The rearrangement joins TRBV6-5 to TRBJ1-6; D may be TRBD1 (6 bases). This CDR3 is built from 15 residues. Germline CDR1 reads MNHEY; CDR2 reads SVGAGI. V lost 7 bases and J 10 bases, leaving 20 bases between the germline ends. CDR3 nucleotides: TGTGCCAGCACCCACGGGGCAGGGGAGGGATCACCCCTCCACTTT. The encoded protein is CASTHGAGEGSPLHF.

This clonotype was counted at least ten times. This chain links TRBV6-5 with TRBJ2-7, with a weak D call TRBD2 (5 bases). The CDR3 covers 17 residues. Trimming pared 0 bases from V and 4 bases from J, leaving 19 bases between. CDR1 MNHEY and CDR2 SVGAGI come from the germline V gene. DNA of the CDR3: TGTGCCAGCAGTTACTCGAAGGCAGTTGCGAGGGAATACGAGCAGTACTTC. It translates to CASSYSKAVAREYEQYF.

This clonotype was detected many times. The V and J genes are TRBV2 and TRBJ2-7; 9 nucleotides line up with TRBD2. The germline V gene has CDR1 SNHLY and CDR2 FYNNEI. J gave up 5 bases and V 0 bases, and 8 bases lay outside the gene matches. The CDR3 consists of 16 residues. CDR3 DNA sequence: TGTGCCAGCAGTGAAGCGCTGACGACTAGCGGCCACGAGCAGTACTTC. This encodes CASSEALTTSGHEQYF.

The sample holds many counts of this clonotype. V is TRBV24-1 and J is TRBJ1-2; D gene unclear. Germline lookup yields CDR1 KGHDR and CDR2 SFDVKD. The V and J ends lost 7 bases and 9 bases respectively, with 11 bases between them. The CDR3 contains 11 residues. The CDR3 region has the DNA TGTGCCACCAGCTCCGGACGTAGCTACACCTTC. Translating it yields CATSSGRSYTF.

This clonotype was recorded many times. The gene calls are TRBV29-1 and TRBJ2-5; D may match TRBD1 or TRBD2 (6 bases each). This CDR3 has 13 residues. Germline CDR1 is SQVTM and CDR2 is ANQGSEA. V dropped 4 bases and J dropped 4 bases, with 13 bases sitting between them. CDR3 residues: CSVVPGGRETQYF. The CDR3 nucleotides read TGCAGCGTTGTCCCCGGGGGCAGAGAGACCCAGTACTTC.

This clonotype has ten or more counts. This rearrangement joins TRBV7-8 to TRBJ2-7, with 9 bases matching TRBD1. The V segment lost 3 bases and the J segment 5 bases; nucleotides outside the gene matches: 5. CDR1 and CDR2 (germline): SGHVS, FQNEAQ. The CDR3 totals 14 residues. The CDR3 sequence: CASSFTDRGNEQYF. The CDR3, as DNA: TGTGCCAGCAGCTTTACAGACAGGGGGAACGAGCAGTACTTC.

This clonotype turned up a few times. A much larger clone differs by one base, so this may be a read error. The chain couples TRBV30 to TRBJ1-1; D possibly corresponds to TRBD1 (5 bases). The CDR3 extends over 15 amino acids. In germline, CDR1 is GTSNPN, CDR2 SVGIG (reference sequence). As DNA, the CDR3 is TGTGCCTGGAGTTTCGCCGGGGCCATGAACACTGAAGCTTGCTTT. Its translation is CAWSFAGAMNTEACF.

This clonotype was observed many times. V usage is TRBV6-5 and J usage is TRBJ1-5; D is unresolved. The V gene's germline CDR1 is MNHEY and CDR2 SVGAGI. V lost 2 bases, J lost 0 bases, and 2 bases lay in between. CDR3 size: 13 residues. The CDR3 DNA is TGTGCCAGCAGTTACGTTAGCAATCAGCCCCAGCATTTT. As protein: CASSYVSNQPQHF.

This clonotype came up many times. This chain joins TRBV12-3 or TRBV12-4 and TRBJ1-1; D ambiguous. The V end was cut by 3 bases, the J end by 3 bases, with 11 bases between. There are 14 residues in the CDR3. The CDR3 sequence is CASSFRVRDTEAFF. The CDR3 coding sequence is TGTGCCAGCAGTTTCCGGGTAAGGGACACTGAAGCTTTCTTT.

This clonotype occurred many times. The chain recombines TRBV6-1 with TRBJ1-3; 9 bases map to TRBD1. The CDR3 loop spans 13 amino acids. V was pared by 9 bases and J by 2 bases, with 2 bases of the junction left unmatched. Looked up from germline, CDR1 is MNHNS and CDR2 is SASEGT. The CDR3 bases are TGTGCCAGTCACAGGGGGCCTGGAAACACCATATATTTT. It specifies CASHRGPGNTIYF.

This clonotype was observed at least ten times. The chain joins TRBV25-1 to TRBJ1-1; D ambiguous. Between the trimmed V and J ends, which lost 5 bases and 1 base, there was a span of 26 bases. Germline CDR1 is MGHDK and CDR2 is SYGVNS. The CDR3 extends over 19 amino acids. CDR3 coding DNA: TGTGCCAGCAGTTTTCCGGGCCGCCCGACGGTTTGGGAGAACACTGAAGCTTTCTTT. It encodes CASSFPGRPTVWENTEAFF. Variable domain in full (rest from reference TRBV25-1 and TRBJ1-1): EADIYQTPRYLVIGTGKKITLECSQTMGHDKMYWYQQDPGMELHLIHYSYGVNSTEKGDLSSESTVSRIRTEHFPLTLESARPSHTSQYLCASSFPGRPTVWENTEAFFGQGTRLTVV.

This clonotype appeared many times. The chain joins TRBV28 to TRBJ1-1, with TRBD1 as a possible D gene (5 bases). Germline CDR1 MDHEN, CDR2 SYDVKM. The CDR3 is 12 amino acids. V shed 4 bases and J shed 6 bases, with 9 bases lying between them. CDR3 protein: CASSSLGAEAFF. As DNA, the CDR3 is TGTGCCAGCAGTTCTCTGGGGGCTGAAGCTTTCTTT.

This clonotype occurred many times. This chain uses TRBV29-1 with TRBJ2-5; D is perhaps TRBD1 or TRBD2 (5 bases each). Trimming took off 4 bases at V and 4 bases at J, with 13 bases between the two ends. There are 13 residues in the CDR3. In germline, CDR1 is SQVTM, CDR2 ANQGSEA. The CDR3 DNA is TGCAGCGTTGCCGAGGGGTGGCGAGAGACCCAGTACTTC. This gives the protein CSVAEGWRETQYF.

In the case of this clonotype: Its ends do not fully match the called genes, so a read error is possible. The rearrangement uses TRBV20-1 and TRBJ1-5, with D maybe TRBD1 (5 bases). The CDR3 has 12 residues. Per germline, CDR1 DFQATT and CDR2 SNEGSKA (reference sequence). CDR3 in amino acids: CSADIGNQPQHF. The CDR3 DNA reads TGCAGTGCGGACATCGGCAATCAGCCTCAGCATTTT.